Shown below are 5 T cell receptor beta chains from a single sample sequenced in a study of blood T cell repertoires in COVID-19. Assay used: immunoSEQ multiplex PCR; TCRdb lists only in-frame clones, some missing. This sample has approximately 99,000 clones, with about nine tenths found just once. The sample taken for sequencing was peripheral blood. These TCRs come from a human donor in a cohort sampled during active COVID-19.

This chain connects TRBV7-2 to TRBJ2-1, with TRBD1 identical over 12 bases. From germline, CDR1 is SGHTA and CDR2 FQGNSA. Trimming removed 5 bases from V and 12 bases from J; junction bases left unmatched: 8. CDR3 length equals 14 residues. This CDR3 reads CASSGGTGGRGQFF. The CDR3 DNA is TGTGCCAGCAGCGGCGGGACAGGGGGCAGGGGGCAGTTCTTC.

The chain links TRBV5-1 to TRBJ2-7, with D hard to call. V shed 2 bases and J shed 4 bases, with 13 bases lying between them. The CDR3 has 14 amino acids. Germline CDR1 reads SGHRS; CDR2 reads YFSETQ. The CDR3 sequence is CASSFPDVSYEQYF. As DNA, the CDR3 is TGCGCCAGCAGCTTCCCAGATGTATCTTACGAGCAGTACTTC.

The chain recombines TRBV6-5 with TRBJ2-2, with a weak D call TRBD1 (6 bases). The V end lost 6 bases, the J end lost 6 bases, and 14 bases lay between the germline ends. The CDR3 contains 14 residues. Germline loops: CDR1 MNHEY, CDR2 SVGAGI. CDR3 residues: CASRSRRGPGELFF. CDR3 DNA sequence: TGTGCCAGCAGGTCTCGCAGGGGCCCCGGGGAGCTGTTTTTT.

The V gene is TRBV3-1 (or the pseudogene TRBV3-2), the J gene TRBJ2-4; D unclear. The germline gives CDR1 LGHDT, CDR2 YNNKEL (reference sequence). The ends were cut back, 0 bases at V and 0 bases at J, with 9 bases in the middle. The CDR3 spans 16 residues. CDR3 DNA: TGTGCCAGCAGCCAAGAATGGGCCCTAGCCAAAAACATTCAGTACTTC. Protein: CASSQEWALAKNIQYF.

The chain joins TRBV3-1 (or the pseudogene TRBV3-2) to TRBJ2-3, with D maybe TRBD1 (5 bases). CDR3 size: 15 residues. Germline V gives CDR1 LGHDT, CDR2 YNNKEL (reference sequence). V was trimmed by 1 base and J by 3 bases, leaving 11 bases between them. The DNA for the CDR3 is TGTGCCAGCAGCCAAGGGGGCCTTAGTACAGATACGCAGTATTTT. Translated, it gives CASSQGGLSTDTQYF.